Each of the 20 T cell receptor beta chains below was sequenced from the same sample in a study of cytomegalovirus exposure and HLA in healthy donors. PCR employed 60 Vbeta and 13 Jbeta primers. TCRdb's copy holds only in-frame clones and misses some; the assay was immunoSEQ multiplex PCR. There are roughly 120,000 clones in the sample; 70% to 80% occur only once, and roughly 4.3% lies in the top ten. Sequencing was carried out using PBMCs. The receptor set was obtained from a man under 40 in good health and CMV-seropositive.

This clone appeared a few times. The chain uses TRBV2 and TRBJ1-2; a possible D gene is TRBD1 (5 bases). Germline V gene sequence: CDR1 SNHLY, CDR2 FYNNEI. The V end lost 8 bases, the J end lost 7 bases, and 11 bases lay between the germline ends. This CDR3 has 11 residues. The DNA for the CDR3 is TGTGCCAGCGTACAGGTTTTTGGCTACACCTTC. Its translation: CASVQVFGYTF.

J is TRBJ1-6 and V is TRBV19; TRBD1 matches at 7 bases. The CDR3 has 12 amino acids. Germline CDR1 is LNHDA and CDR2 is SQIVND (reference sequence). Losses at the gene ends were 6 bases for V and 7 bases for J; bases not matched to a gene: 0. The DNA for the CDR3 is TGTGCCAGTAGCAGGGGGAATTCACCCCTCCACTTT. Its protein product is CASSRGNSPLHF. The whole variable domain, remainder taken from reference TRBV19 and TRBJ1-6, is DGGITQSPKYLFRKEGQNVTLSCEQNLNHDAMYWYRQDPGQGLRLIYYSQIVNDFQKGDIAEGYSVSREKKESFPLTVTSAQKNPTAFYLCASSRGNSPLHFGNGTRLTVT.

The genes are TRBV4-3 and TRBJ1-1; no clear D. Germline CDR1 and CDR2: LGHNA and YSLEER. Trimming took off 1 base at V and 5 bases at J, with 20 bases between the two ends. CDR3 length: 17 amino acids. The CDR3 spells CASSQVLLAESGTEAFF. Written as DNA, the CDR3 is TGCGCCAGCAGCCAAGTTTTGCTGGCGGAATCTGGGACTGAAGCTTTCTTT.

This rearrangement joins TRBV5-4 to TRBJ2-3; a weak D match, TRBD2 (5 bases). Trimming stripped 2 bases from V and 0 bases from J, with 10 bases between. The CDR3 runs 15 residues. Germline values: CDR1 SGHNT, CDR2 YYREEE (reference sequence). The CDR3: CASSFAEASTDTQYF. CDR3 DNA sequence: TGTGCCAGCAGCTTTGCGGAGGCGAGCACAGATACGCAGTATTTT.

The CDR3 bases are TGTGCCAGCAGCGTAGAGGCGGGGGCCGGCACAGATACGCAGTATTTT. Its translation: CASSVEAGAGTDTQYF. This sequence joins TRBV9 and TRBJ2-3; tentatively, D is TRBD2 (7 bases). CDR3 length: 16 residues. The germline V gene encodes CDR1 SGDLS and CDR2 YYNGEE. Trimming took off 0 bases at V and 1 base at J, with 12 bases between the two ends.

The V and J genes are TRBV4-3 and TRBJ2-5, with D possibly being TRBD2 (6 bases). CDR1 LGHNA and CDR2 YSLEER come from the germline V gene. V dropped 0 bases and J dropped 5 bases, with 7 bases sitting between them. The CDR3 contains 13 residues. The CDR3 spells CASSQDAGETQYF. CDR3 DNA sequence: TGCGCCAGCAGCCAAGATGCGGGGGAGACCCAGTACTTC.

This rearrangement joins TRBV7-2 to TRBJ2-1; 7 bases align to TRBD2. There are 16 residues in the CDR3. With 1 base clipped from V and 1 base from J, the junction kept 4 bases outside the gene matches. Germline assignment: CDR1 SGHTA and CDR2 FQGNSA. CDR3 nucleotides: TGTGCCAGCAGCTTAGGCGCGGGAGAGTCCTACAATGAGCAGTTCTTC. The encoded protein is CASSLGAGESYNEQFF.

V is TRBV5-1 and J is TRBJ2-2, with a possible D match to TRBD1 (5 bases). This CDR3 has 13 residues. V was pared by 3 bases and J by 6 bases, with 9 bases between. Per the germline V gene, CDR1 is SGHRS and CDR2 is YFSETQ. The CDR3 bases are TGCGCCAGCAGCTCCCAGGGCCCCGGGGAGCTGTTTTTT. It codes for CASSSQGPGELFF.

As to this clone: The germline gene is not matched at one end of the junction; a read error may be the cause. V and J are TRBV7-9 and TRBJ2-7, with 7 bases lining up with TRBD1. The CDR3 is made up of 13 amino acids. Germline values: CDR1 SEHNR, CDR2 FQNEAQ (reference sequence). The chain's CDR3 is CSSSFTGAYEQYF. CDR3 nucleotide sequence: TGTTCCAGCAGCTTCACAGGGGCCTACGAGCAGTACTTC.

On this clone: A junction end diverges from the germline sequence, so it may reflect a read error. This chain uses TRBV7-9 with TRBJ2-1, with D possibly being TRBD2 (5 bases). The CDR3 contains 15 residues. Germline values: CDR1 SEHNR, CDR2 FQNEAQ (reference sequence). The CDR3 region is CSSSPSAAGDNEQFF. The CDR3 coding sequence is TGTTCCAGCAGTCCCTCGGCCGCGGGTGACAATGAGCAGTTCTTC.

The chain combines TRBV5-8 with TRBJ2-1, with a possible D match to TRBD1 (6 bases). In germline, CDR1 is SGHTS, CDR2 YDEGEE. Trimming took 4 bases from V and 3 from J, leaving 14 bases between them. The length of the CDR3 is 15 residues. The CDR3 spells CASSRPGTHYNEQFF. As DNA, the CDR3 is TGTGCCAGCAGCCGCCCCGGGACACACTACAATGAGCAGTTCTTC.

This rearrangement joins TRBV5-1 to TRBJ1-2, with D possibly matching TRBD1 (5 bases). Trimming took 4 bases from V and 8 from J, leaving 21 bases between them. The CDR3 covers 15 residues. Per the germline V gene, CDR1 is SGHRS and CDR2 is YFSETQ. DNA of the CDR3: TGCGCCAGCAGCACGGATCGACCGGGGGTGAGGGGCTACACCTTC. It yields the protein CASSTDRPGVRGYTF.

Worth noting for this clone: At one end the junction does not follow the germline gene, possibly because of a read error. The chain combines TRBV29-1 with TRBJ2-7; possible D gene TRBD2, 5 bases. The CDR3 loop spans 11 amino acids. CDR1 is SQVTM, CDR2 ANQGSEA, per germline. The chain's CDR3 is CSVEDNLGGHF. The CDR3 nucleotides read TGCAGCGTTGAAGATAATCTTGGAGGACACTTC.

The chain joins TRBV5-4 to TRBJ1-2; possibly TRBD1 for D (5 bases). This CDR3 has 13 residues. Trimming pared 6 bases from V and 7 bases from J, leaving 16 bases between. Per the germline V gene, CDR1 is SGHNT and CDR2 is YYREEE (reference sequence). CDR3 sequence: CASNSNRGGGYTF. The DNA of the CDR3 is TGTGCCAGCAATTCCAATAGGGGCGGTGGCTACACCTTC.

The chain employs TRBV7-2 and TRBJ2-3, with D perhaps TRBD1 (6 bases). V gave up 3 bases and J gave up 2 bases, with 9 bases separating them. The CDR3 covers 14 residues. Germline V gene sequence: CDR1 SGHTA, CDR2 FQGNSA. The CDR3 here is CASSFGQYTDTQYF. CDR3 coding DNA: TGTGCCAGCAGCTTTGGACAGTACACAGATACGCAGTATTTT.

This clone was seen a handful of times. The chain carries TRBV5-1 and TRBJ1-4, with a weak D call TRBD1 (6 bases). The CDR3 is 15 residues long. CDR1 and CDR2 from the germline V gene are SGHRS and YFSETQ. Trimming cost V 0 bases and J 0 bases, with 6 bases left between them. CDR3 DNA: TGCGCCAGCAGCTTGGGACAGGCAACTAATGAAAAACTGTTTTTT. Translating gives CASSLGQATNEKLFF.

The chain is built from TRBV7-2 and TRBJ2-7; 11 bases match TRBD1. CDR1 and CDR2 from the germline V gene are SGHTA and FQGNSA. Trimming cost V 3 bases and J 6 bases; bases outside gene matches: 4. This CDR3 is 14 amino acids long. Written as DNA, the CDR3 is TGTGCCAGCAGCTTTACGGGACAGGGGGTCGAGCAGTACTTC. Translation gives CASSFTGQGVEQYF.

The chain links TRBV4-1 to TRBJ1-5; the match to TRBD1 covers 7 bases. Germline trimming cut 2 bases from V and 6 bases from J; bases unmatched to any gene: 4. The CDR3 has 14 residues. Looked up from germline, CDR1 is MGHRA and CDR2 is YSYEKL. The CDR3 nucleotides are TGCGCCAGCAGCCAAAACAGGGGACCTCAGCCCCAGCATTTT. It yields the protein CASSQNRGPQPQHF.

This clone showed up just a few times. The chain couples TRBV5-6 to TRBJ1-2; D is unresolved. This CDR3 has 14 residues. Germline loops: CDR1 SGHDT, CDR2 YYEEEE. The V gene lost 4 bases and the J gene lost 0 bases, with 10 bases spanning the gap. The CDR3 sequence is CASSPGLTNYGYTF. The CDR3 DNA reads TGTGCCAGCAGCCCAGGACTAACTAACTATGGCTACACCTTC.

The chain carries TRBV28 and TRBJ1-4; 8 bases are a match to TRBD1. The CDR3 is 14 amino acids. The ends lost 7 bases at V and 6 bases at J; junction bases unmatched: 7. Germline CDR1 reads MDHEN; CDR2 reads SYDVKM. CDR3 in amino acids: CASITTGADEKLFF. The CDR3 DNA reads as TGTGCCAGCATTACGACAGGGGCTGATGAAAAACTGTTTTTT.